This T cell receptor beta chain was sequenced in a study of T cell changes during pregnancy in multiple sclerosis. Trimming took off 5 bases at V and 4 bases at J, with 14 bases between the two ends. The CDR3 loop spans 14 amino acids. Germline V gene sequence: CDR1 SNHLY, CDR2 FYNNEI. Sequencing was performed with immunoSEQ multiplex PCR; in TCRdb, only in-frame clones are kept and a portion is missing. The repertoire includes approximately 62,000 clones, roughly 93% of them detected once, and less than 5% sits in the top ten. The gene calls are TRBV2 and TRBJ1-2; D remains ambiguous. Sequenced material: CD8+ T cells from peripheral blood mononuclear cells, taken in the second trimester of pregnancy. The sequence came from a female donor with multiple sclerosis, enrolled in a pregnancy study. CDR3 loop: CASSSLTTGYGYTF. The CDR3 nucleotides read TGTGCCAGCAGTAGCCTTACTACTGGCTATGGCTACACCTTC.